Presented here are 12 T cell receptor beta chains from one specimen sequenced in a study of cytomegalovirus exposure and HLA in healthy donors. The protocol was immunoSEQ multiplex PCR, while the TCRdb copy is restricted to in-frame clones and leaves out a portion. The table records 160,000 or so clones, more than 70% of them present only once. Material for sequencing was PBMCs. Receptors originate from a man between 25 and 39 years old in good health and CMV-seropositive.

The chain combines TRBV19 with TRBJ1-4; the match to TRBD1 covers 8 bases. Germline assignment: CDR1 LNHDA and CDR2 SQIVND (reference sequence). The CDR3 runs 14 residues. The trim removed 5 bases at V and 8 bases at J, leaving 7 bases unmatched. The CDR3 nucleotides are TGTGCCAGTAGTCCTGACAGGGGAACGGAAAAACTGTTTTTT. This encodes CASSPDRGTEKLFF. Full variable domain (rest looked up from reference TRBV19 and TRBJ1-4): DGGITQSPKYLFRKEGQNVTLSCEQNLNHDAMYWYRQDPGQGLRLIYYSQIVNDFQKGDIAEGYSVSREKKESFPLTVTSAQKNPTAFYLCASSPDRGTEKLFFGSGTQLSVL.

The J gene is TRBJ2-5, the V gene TRBV30; TRBD2 matches at 7 bases. The J call is doubtful: the DNA matches TRBJ2-7 better. Germline V gene data show CDR1 as GTSNPN and CDR2 as SVGIG (reference sequence). The length of the CDR3 is 14 residues. CDR3 sequence reads: CAWSLWEGPYEQYF. The CDR3 DNA reads as TGTGCCTGGAGTTTGTGGGAGGGCCCCTACGAGCAGTACTTC.

This chain connects TRBV5-1 to TRBJ2-1; D gene ambiguous. This CDR3 comprises 15 residues. Germline values: CDR1 SGHRS, CDR2 YFSETQ. V dropped 0 bases and J dropped 3 bases, with 10 bases sitting between them. In DNA form, the CDR3 reads TGCGCCAGCAGCTTGGATGTCGCAGACTACAATGAGCAGTTCTTC. This translates into CASSLDVADYNEQFF.

The J gene is TRBJ1-4, the V gene TRBV27; D is possibly TRBD1 (5 bases). Germline assignment: CDR1 MNHEY and CDR2 SMNVEV (reference sequence). The CDR3 contains 17 residues. The V and J ends lost 5 bases and 3 bases respectively, with 19 bases between them. DNA of the CDR3: TGTGCCAGCAGTCCCGCGGATTTCAGGGTCTCTAATGAAAAACTGTTTTTT. Its translation is CASSPADFRVSNEKLFF. The whole variable domain, filled in from reference TRBV27 and TRBJ1-4, reads EAQVTQNPRYLITVTGKKLTVTCSQNMNHEYMSWYRQDPGLGLRQIYYSMNVEVTDKGDVPEGYKVSRKEKRNFPLILESPSPNQTSLYFCASSPADFRVSNEKLFFGSGTQLSVL.

The chain is built from TRBV5-6 and TRBJ2-3, with 10 bases that match TRBD1. Trimming at V came to 3 bases and at J to 3 bases, leaving 7 bases not matched to a gene. Per the germline V gene, CDR1 is SGHDT and CDR2 is YYEEEE. The CDR3 is 16 residues long. CDR3 coding DNA: TGTGCCAGCAGCTGGGGGACAGGGGTTAGGACAGATACGCAGTATTTT. Translating it yields CASSWGTGVRTDTQYF.

This clone was observed a handful of times. The chain uses TRBV7-9 and TRBJ1-5; a possible D gene is TRBD1 (5 bases). The CDR3 runs to 17 residues. In germline, CDR1 is SEHNR, CDR2 FQNEAQ (reference sequence). Trimming cost V 0 bases and J 0 bases, with 12 bases left between them. This CDR3 is CASSLASGEYSNQPQHF. CDR3 DNA: TGTGCCAGCAGCTTAGCGTCGGGGGAGTATAGCAATCAGCCCCAGCATTTT.

The chain has TRBV28 and TRBJ2-1, with a possible D match to TRBD2 (6 bases). The CDR3 runs to 14 residues. Trimming removed 3 bases from V and 3 bases from J, with 9 bases in between. Germline assignment: CDR1 MDHEN and CDR2 SYDVKM. Written as DNA, the CDR3 is TGTGCCAGCAGTTTGGTAGCGGTCTACAATGAGCAGTTCTTC. This translates into CASSLVAVYNEQFF. Full variable domain (outside the CDR3, taken from reference TRBV28 and TRBJ2-1): DVKVTQSSRYLVKRTGEKVFLECVQDMDHENMFWYRQDPGLGLRLIYFSYDVKMKEKGDIPEGYSVSREKKERFSLILESASTNQTSMYLCASSLVAVYNEQFFGPGTRLTVL.

Here the CDR3 reads CASSLATVNMNTEAFF. The CDR3, as DNA: TGCGCCAGCAGCTTGGCAACAGTTAACATGAACACTGAAGCTTTCTTT. This chain links TRBV5-1 with TRBJ1-1; D call uncertain. This CDR3 spans 16 amino acids. V was shortened by 0 bases and J by 0 bases, with 12 bases between the two germline ends. Germline V gene lookup returns CDR1 SGHRS and CDR2 YFSETQ. The full variable domain, its missing parts supplied by reference TRBV5-1 and TRBJ1-1, is KAGVTQTPRYLIKTRGQQVTLSCSPISGHRSVSWYQQTPGQGLQFLFEYFSETQRNKGNFPGRFSGRQFSNSRSEMNVSTLELGDSALYLCASSLATVNMNTEAFFGQGTRLTVV.

The J gene is TRBJ2-7, the V gene TRBV11-2, with 11 bases aligning to TRBD2. With 6 bases clipped from V and 3 bases from J, the junction kept 4 bases outside the gene matches. This CDR3 has 14 amino acids. Germline V gene data show CDR1 as SGHAT and CDR2 as FQNNGV. CDR3: CASRRLAGLYEQYF. CDR3 nucleotide sequence: TGTGCCAGCAGAAGACTAGCGGGGCTCTACGAGCAGTACTTC.

The chain couples TRBV19 to TRBJ1-4; 9 bases are a match to TRBD1. Germline values: CDR1 LNHDA, CDR2 SQIVND (reference sequence). The length of the CDR3 is 18 residues. J lost 6 bases, V lost 0 bases, and 11 bases had no gene match. In nucleotides, the CDR3 is TGTGCCAGTAGTATAGATGCCCCACGGACAGGGGCGGATGAAAAACTGTTTTTT. Translated, it gives CASSIDAPRTGADEKLFF.

This chain joins TRBV19 and TRBJ2-7; perhaps TRBD2 as D (6 bases). The germline V gene encodes CDR1 LNHDA and CDR2 SQIVND (reference sequence). V lost 2 bases, J lost 5 bases, and 13 bases lay in between. The CDR3 totals 14 residues. The DNA of the CDR3 is TGTGCCAGTAGTATAAGTCTAGCGTTCAACGAGCAGTACTTC. This sequence encodes CASSISLAFNEQYF.

This sequence joins TRBV5-1 and TRBJ1-2; D unclear. The CDR3 consists of 14 residues. Germline V gives CDR1 SGHRS, CDR2 YFSETQ. The ends were cut back, 2 bases at V and 1 base at J, with 9 bases in the middle. For the CDR3, the DNA is TGCGCCAGCAGCTTTGAAGCATTTAACTATGGCTACACCTTC. Protein product: CASSFEAFNYGYTF.